These 17 T cell receptor beta chains were all obtained from the same sample, sequenced in a study of CD8 T cells in ankylosing spondylitis (dated by TCRdb to about 2017). Library prep was done by 5' RACE. This sample was sequenced with an Illumina HiSeq 2500. The public reads were reprocessed in TCRdb via fastp at Q25 and MiXCR, keeping in-frame beta chains. Duplicate CDR3 protein sequences are folded into a single record with the most common DNA and genes. For this sample the table gives 130,000 or so distinct CDR3 sequences, of which roughly 6.6% were detected only once. More than 9% of the sample is in the top ten clones. Sample: blood, either unsorted or a sorted T cell fraction (not recorded which). Receptors originate from a male donor with ankylosing spondylitis or in good health (not recorded which).

This clonotype was found many times. The chain couples TRBV12-3 or TRBV12-4 to TRBJ2-7, with 14 bases lining up with TRBD2. The V gene end was trimmed by 5 bases and the J gene end by 6 bases; junction bases not matched to a gene: 3. The CDR3 is 14 amino acids. CDR3 region: CASSLTSGRGEQYF. CDR3 DNA sequence: TGTGCCAGCAGTCTGACTAGCGGGAGGGGCGAGCAGTACTTC.

This clonotype has at least ten counts. The V gene is TRBV15, the J gene TRBJ2-1; D ambiguous. Trimming pared 5 bases from V and 2 bases from J, leaving 10 bases between. The CDR3 contains 14 residues. The V gene's germline CDR1 is LNHNV and CDR2 YYDKDF (reference sequence). The CDR3 DNA reads TGTGCCACCAGCCCGAGTGGCCCCTACAATGAGCAGTTCTTC. It translates to CATSPSGPYNEQFF.

Concerning this clonotype itself: A read error may be the cause here, since a much bigger clone is one base away. The V call is TRBV12-5, the J call TRBJ2-4; 8 bases line up with TRBD1. The CDR3 has 16 amino acids. Germline CDR1 and CDR2: LGHNT and FRNRAP. CDR3 bases: TGTGCTAGTGGTTTGGTACTGGTCAGGGGGCTGGACATTCAGAACTTC. Its protein is CASGLVLVRGLDIQNF.

About this clonotype: A much bigger clone sits one base away, suggesting this may be a read error. The CDR3 DNA reads as TGCGCCAGCATCTTGTCTACGGGGGCCTACAATGAGCAGTTCTTC. It yields the protein CASILSTGAYNEQFF. The chain is built from TRBV5-1 and TRBJ2-1; D perhaps matches TRBD2 (6 bases). CDR3 size: 15 residues. Germline loops: CDR1 SGHRS, CDR2 YFSETQ.

This clonotype came up many times. This sequence joins TRBV29-1 and TRBJ2-1; 9 positions match TRBD2. The CDR3 is 14 residues long. V shed 3 bases, J shed 7 bases, and the junction held 7 bases outside the gene matches. Germline V lookup: CDR1 SQVTM, CDR2 ANQGSEA. The CDR3 here is CSVERGRAGNEQFF. CDR3 sequence (DNA): TGCAGCGTTGAGCGCGGGAGGGCCGGGAATGAGCAGTTCTTC.

This clonotype was seen ten or more times. The chain combines TRBV18 with TRBJ1-2; no firm D call. The V gene lost 0 bases and the J gene lost 4 bases, with 12 bases spanning the gap. The CDR3 has 15 residues. Looked up from germline, CDR1 is KGHSH and CDR2 is LQKENI. The CDR3 spells CASSPPVKLGYGYTF. The CDR3 coding sequence is TGTGCCAGCTCACCACCGGTAAAGTTGGGCTATGGCTACACCTTC.

This clonotype was picked up many times. This sequence joins TRBV12-3 or TRBV12-4 and TRBJ2-3; D not certain. The CDR3 extends over 13 amino acids. The germline V and J ends were trimmed by 0 bases and 5 bases, with 6 bases remaining between them. CDR3 residues: CASSLAPGDTQYF. For the CDR3, the DNA is TGTGCCAGCAGTTTAGCGCCGGGAGATACGCAGTATTTT.

This clonotype has a count of ten or more. This rearrangement joins TRBV10-3 to TRBJ2-7; the D is unclear. This CDR3 region has 11 residues. Trimming cost V 6 bases and J 4 bases, with 7 bases left between them. From germline, CDR1 is ENHRY and CDR2 SYGVKD. This CDR3 is CAISQQYEQYF. CDR3 in DNA: TGTGCCATCAGCCAACAGTACGAGCAGTACTTC.

This clonotype was picked up many times. The rearrangement uses TRBV7-2 and TRBJ2-3; TRBD1 aligns across 12 bases. This CDR3 is 16 amino acids long. Germline CDR1 is SGHTA and CDR2 is FQGNSA. Unmatched junction bases numbered 6, after V lost 2 bases and J lost 6 bases. CDR3 region: CASSLKSGQGADTQYF. DNA for the CDR3: TGTGCCAGCAGCTTAAAATCGGGACAGGGGGCTGATACGCAGTATTTT. The full variable domain, with the rest looked up from reference TRBV7-2 and TRBJ2-3, is GAGVSQSPSNKVTEKGKDVELRCDPISGHTALYWYRQSLGQGLEFLIYFQGNSAPDKSGLPSDRFSAERTGGSVSTLTIQRTQQEDSAVYLCASSLKSGQGADTQYFGPGTRLTVL.

This clonotype was counted a few times. The chain combines TRBV4-3 with TRBJ2-6; D is uncertain. Germline V gene data show CDR1 as LGHNA and CDR2 as YSLEER. V lost 0 bases to trimming and J lost 4 bases, with 16 bases between them. This CDR3 has 18 residues. The chain's CDR3 is CASSQDRALGWGANVLTF. The DNA for the CDR3 is TGCGCCAGCAGCCAAGATCGTGCCCTCGGTTGGGGGGCCAACGTCCTGACTTTC.

This clonotype was seen at least ten times. The rearrangement links TRBV4-1 to TRBJ1-5; D gene ambiguous. CDR3 length equals 17 residues. Per germline, CDR1 MGHRA and CDR2 YSYEKL. V was clipped by 3 bases and J by 1 base, with 16 bases between them. CDR3 protein: CASSHVGVPASNQPQHF. The CDR3 DNA follows: TGCGCCAGCAGCCATGTTGGCGTTCCGGCGAGCAATCAGCCCCAGCATTTT.

This clonotype was detected a few times. This rearrangement joins TRBV29-1 to TRBJ1-1; D unresolved. This CDR3 has 16 residues. V was trimmed by 1 base and J by 1 base, leaving 16 bases between them. CDR1 is SQVTM, CDR2 ANQGSEA, per germline. The CDR3 coding sequence is TGCAGCGTTGAAGTAGGCCTGCCGAACTGGAACACTGAAGCTTTCTTT. It yields the protein CSVEVGLPNWNTEAFF.

This clonotype appeared a single time. This may be a read error, as it is one base from a much larger clone. This chain links TRBV12-3 or TRBV12-4 with TRBJ1-1; maybe TRBD1 (5 bases). There are 16 residues in the CDR3. V was cut by 6 bases and J by 1 base, with 18 bases left in between. The DNA of the CDR3 is TGTGCCAGCAGACAAGGCTGGGTACAGGAGAACACTGAAGCTTTCTTT. Translation: CASRQGWVQENTEAFF.

This clonotype was counted a few times. The chain has TRBV7-8 and TRBJ1-2, with a weak D call TRBD1 (5 bases). Between the trimmed V and J ends, which lost 4 bases and 8 bases, there was a span of 20 bases. The germline gives CDR1 SGHVS, CDR2 FQNEAQ. The CDR3 contains 15 residues. The CDR3 sequence: CASSWGSRRLEGYTF. As DNA, the CDR3 is TGTGCCAGCAGCTGGGGCAGCCGACGGCTGGAAGGCTACACCTTC.

Many counts were recorded for this clonotype. The rearrangement joins TRBV20-1 to TRBJ2-7, with D unclear. Trimming shortened V by 5 bases and J by 2 bases, and 13 bases separated the two germline ends. Per the germline V gene, CDR1 is DFQATT and CDR2 is SNEGSKA (reference sequence). The CDR3 length is 13 residues. CDR3 DNA: TGCAGTGCTGGCCCGAAATACCCCTACGAGCAGTACTTC. It codes for CSAGPKYPYEQYF.

This clonotype was counted many times. This CDR3 is CASSLTARMGLPNYGYTF. CDR3 sequence (DNA): TGTGCCAGCAGTTTAACTGCAAGGATGGGACTTCCAAACTATGGCTACACCTTC. The gene calls are TRBV12-3 or TRBV12-4 and TRBJ1-2; TRBD1 might be the D (5 bases). Trimming left V 2 bases short and J 2 bases short, with 21 bases between. This CDR3 contains 18 residues.

This clonotype was seen ten or more times. This chain links TRBV5-1 with TRBJ1-1; D is undetermined. The CDR3 runs to 14 residues. Germline values: CDR1 SGHRS, CDR2 YFSETQ. V lost 0 bases, J lost 11 bases, and 17 bases lay in between. DNA for the CDR3: TGCGCCAGCAGCTTGGACGATCGACCGTTCGGCGCTTTCTTT. Encoded protein: CASSLDDRPFGAFF.